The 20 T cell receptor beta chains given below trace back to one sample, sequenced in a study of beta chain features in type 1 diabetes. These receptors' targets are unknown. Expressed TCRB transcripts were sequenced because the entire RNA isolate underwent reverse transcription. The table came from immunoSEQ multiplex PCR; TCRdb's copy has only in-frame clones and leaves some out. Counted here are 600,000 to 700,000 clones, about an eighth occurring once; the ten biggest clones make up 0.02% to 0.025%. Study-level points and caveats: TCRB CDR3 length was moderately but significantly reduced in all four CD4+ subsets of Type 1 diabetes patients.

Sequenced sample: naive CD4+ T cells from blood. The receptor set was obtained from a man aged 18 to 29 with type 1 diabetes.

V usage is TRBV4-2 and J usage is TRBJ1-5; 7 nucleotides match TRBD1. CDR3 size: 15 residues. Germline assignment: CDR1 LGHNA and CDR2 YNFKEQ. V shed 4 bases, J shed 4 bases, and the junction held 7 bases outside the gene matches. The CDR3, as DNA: TGTGCCAGCAGCCTGTCGGGACAGATGAATCAGCCCCAGCATTTT. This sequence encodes CASSLSGQMNQPQHF.

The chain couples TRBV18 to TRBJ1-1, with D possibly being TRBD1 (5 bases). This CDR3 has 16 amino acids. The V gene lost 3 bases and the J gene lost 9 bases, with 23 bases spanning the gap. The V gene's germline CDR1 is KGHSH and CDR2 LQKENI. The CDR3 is CASSPVDSSYRVKAFF. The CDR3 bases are TGTGCCAGCTCACCCGTCGACAGTTCTTACCGGGTCAAAGCTTTCTTT.

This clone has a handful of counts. CDR3 sequence: CASSYRDSGETQYF. In DNA, the CDR3 is TGTGCCAGCAGTTACAGGGACAGCGGGGAGACCCAGTACTTC. The chain combines TRBV6-5 with TRBJ2-5, with a possible D match to TRBD1 (7 bases). The CDR3 is made up of 14 amino acids. V dropped 2 bases and J dropped 5 bases, with 12 bases sitting between them. Germline V gene sequence: CDR1 MNHEY, CDR2 SVGAGI.

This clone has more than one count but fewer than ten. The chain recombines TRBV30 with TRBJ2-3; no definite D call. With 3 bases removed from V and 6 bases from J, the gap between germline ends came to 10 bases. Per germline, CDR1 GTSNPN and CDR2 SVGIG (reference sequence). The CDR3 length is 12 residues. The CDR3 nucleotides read TGTGCCTGGAGCCCACCCCTTGATACGCAGTATTTT. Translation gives CAWSPPLDTQYF.

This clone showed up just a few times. CDR3 coding DNA: TGCAGCGTCGACACGGGGGGGGCGCGGACTGAAGCTTTCTTT. Translated: CSVDTGGARTEAFF. The chain couples TRBV29-1 to TRBJ1-1; a possible D gene is TRBD1 (6 bases). Trimming took off 6 bases at V and 5 bases at J, with 19 bases between the two ends. Per the germline V gene, CDR1 is SQVTM and CDR2 is ANQGSEA. There are 14 residues in the CDR3.

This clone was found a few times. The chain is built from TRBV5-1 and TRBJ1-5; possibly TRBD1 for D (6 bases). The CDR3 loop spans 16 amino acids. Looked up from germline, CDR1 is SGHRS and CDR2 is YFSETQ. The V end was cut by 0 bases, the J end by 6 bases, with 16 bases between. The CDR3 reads CASSLAPGESGQPQHF. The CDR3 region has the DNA TGCGCCAGCAGCTTGGCTCCAGGGGAGTCGGGTCAGCCCCAGCATTTT.

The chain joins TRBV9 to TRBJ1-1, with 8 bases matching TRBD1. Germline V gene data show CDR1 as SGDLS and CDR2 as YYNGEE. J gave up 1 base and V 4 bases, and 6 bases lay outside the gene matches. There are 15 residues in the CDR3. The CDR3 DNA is TGTGCCAGCAGCTTTGGGACAGGCGAGAACACTGAAGCTTTCTTT. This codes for CASSFGTGENTEAFF.

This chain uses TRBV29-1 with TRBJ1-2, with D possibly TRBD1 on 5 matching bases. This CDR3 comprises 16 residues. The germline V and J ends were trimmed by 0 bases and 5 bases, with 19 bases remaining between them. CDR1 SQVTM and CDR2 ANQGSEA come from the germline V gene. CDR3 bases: TGCAGCGTTGAAGAGCGATCGTGGGGACCTTCTTATGGCTACACCTTC. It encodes CSVEERSWGPSYGYTF.

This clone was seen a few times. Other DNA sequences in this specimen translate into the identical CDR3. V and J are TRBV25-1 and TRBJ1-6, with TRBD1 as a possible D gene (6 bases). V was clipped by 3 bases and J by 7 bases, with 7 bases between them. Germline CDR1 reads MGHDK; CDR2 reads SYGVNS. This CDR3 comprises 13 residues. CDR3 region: CASSEQGNSPLHF. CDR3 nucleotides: TGTGCCAGCAGTGAGCAGGGGAATTCACCCCTCCACTTT.

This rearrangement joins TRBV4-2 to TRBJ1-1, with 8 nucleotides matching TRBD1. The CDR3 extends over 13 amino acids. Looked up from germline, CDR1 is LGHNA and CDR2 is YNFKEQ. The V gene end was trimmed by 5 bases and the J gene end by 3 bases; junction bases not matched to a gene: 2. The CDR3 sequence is CASSAQGDTEAFF. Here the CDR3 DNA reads TGTGCCAGCAGCGCACAGGGGGACACTGAAGCTTTCTTT.

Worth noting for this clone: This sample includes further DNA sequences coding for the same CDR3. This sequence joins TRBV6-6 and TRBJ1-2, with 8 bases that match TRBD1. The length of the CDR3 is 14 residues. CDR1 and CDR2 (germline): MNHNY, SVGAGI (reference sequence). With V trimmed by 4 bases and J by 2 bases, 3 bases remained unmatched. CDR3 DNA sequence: TGTGCCAGCAGTTCCGGACAGGGAAACTATGGCTACACCTTC. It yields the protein CASSSGQGNYGYTF.

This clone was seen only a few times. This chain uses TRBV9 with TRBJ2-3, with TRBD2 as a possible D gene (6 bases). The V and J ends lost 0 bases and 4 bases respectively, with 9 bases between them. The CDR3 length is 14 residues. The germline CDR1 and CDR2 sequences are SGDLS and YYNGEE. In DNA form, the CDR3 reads TGTGCCAGCAGCGTAGTGGGGGGTCCAGATACGCAGTATTTT. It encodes CASSVVGGPDTQYF.

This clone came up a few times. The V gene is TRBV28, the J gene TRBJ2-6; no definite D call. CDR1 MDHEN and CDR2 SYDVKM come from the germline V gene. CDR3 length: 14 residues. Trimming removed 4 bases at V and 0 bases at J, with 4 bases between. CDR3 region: CASSWASGANVLTF. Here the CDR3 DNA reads TGTGCCAGCAGTTGGGCCTCTGGGGCCAACGTCCTGACTTTC.

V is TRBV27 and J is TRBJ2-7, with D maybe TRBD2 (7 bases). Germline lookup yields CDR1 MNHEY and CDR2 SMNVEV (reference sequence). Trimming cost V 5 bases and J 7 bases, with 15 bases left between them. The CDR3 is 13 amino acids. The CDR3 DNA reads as TGTGCCAGCAGTGTTCGGGGGGCAGGTGAGCAGTACTTC. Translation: CASSVRGAGEQYF.

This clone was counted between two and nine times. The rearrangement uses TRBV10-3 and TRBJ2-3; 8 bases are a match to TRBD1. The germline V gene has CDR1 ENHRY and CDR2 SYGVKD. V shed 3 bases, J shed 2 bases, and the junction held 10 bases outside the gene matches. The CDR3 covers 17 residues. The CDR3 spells CAISESTTGGTTDTQYF. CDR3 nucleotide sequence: TGTGCCATCAGTGAATCGACTACAGGGGGTACCACAGATACGCAGTATTTT.

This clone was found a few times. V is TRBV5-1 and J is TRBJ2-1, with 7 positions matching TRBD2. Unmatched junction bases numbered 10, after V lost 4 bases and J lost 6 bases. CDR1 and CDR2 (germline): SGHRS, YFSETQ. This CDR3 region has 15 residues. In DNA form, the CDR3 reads TGCGCCAGCAGCGTGGTAGCGGGCAGATTCAATGAGCAGTTCTTC. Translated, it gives CASSVVAGRFNEQFF. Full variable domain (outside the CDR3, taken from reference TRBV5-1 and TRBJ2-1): KAGVTQTPRYLIKTRGQQVTLSCSPISGHRSVSWYQQTPGQGLQFLFEYFSETQRNKGNFPGRFSGRQFSNSRSEMNVSTLELGDSALYLCASSVVAGRFNEQFFGPGTRLTVL.

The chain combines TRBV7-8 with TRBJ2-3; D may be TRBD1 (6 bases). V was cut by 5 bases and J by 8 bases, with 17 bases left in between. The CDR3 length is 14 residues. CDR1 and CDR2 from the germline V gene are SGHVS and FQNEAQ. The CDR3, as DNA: TGTGCCAGCAGCGTGACAGGCACGAGGAGTACGCAGTATTTT. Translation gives CASSVTGTRSTQYF.

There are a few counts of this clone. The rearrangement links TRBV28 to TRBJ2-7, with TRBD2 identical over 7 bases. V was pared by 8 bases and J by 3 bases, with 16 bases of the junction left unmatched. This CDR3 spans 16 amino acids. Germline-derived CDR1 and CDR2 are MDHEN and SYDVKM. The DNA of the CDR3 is TGTGCCAGCGCCGAATCAAAGCGGGGCGTGGACTACGAGCAGTACTTC. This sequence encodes CASAESKRGVDYEQYF. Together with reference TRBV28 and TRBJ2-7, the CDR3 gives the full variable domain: DVKVTQSSRYLVKRTGEKVFLECVQDMDHENMFWYRQDPGLGLRLIYFSYDVKMKEKGDIPEGYSVSREKKERFSLILESASTNQTSMYLCASAESKRGVDYEQYFGPGTRLTVT.

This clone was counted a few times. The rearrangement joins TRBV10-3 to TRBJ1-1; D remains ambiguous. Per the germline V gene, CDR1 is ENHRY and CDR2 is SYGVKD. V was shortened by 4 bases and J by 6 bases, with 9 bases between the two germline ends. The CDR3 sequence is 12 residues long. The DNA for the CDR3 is TGTGCCATCAGTGGTAACGGACCTGAAGCTTTCTTT. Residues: CAISGNGPEAFF.

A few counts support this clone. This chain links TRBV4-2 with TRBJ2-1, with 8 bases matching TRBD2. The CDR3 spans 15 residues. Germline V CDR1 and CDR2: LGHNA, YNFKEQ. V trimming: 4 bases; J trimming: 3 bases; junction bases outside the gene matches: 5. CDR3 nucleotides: TGTGCCAGCAGCCGGGACGGGGGGGGCTACAATGAGCAGTTCTTC. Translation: CASSRDGGGYNEQFF.